This section outlines one T cell receptor (beta chain) sequence together with its context. Its antigen is still unknown. The data derive from a study of cytomegalovirus exposure and HLA in healthy donors. Findings of the study overall: Later analysis associated a missense DCLRE1C variant with TCR beta V- and J-gene trimming. Later work found that TCR association rates differed between HLA loci; DRB1 had the most and HLA-C the fewest.

Use of 60 Vbeta and 13 Jbeta primers characterized the PCR. This table comes from immunoSEQ multiplex PCR, and its TCRdb copy is limited to in-frame clones, with some not included. The sample totals over 100,000 clones. Germline CDR1 is SEHNR and CDR2 is FQNEAQ (reference sequence). Losses at the gene ends were 8 bases for V and 0 bases for J; bases not matched to a gene: 6. The CDR3 has 15 amino acids. This TCR came from a young man in good health and CMV-seronegative. The genes are TRBV7-9 and TRBJ1-4, with 7 bases aligning to TRBD1. The sequenced material came from PBMCs. The CDR3 is CASSTGAATNEKLFF. DNA of the CDR3: TGTGCCAGCTCAACAGGGGCTGCAACTAATGAAAAACTGTTTTTT. The entire variable domain, with the rest obtained from reference TRBV7-9 and TRBJ1-4, is as follows: DTGVSQNPRHKITKRGQNVTFRCDPISEHNRLYWYRQTLGQGPEFLTYFQNEAQLEKSRLLSDRFSAERPKGSFSTLEIQRTEQGDSAMYLCASSTGAATNEKLFFGSGTQLSVL.